This entry concerns a single TCR beta chain. Its antigen is not identified. The data were obtained in a study of T cell responses to AZD1222 COVID-19 vaccine. Study-wide results and caveats: Unmutated variant regions are reportedly targeted by nearly half of spike-specific TCRs. CD4 TCRs associated with vaccination spanned spike, dominating at 160-218 and 743-854. Breadth and depth of Spike-specific TCRs rose after two AZD1222 doses.

The CDR3 spans 11 residues. Germline values: CDR1 GTSNPN, CDR2 SVGIG (reference sequence). V was trimmed by 0 bases and J by 6 bases, leaving 2 bases between them. Libraries were prepared by immunoSEQ multiplex PCR; TCRdb keeps only in-frame clonotypes and omits some of them. The data hold 150,000 or so clones, with less than 95% observed a single time. The sample in question was peripheral blood, obtained on day 0 of AZD1222 vaccination. This sequence was found in an adult in good health. V is TRBV30 and J is TRBJ2-2; D is unclear. This CDR3 is CAWSVPGELFF. CDR3 sequence (DNA): TGTGCCTGGAGTGTCCCCGGGGAGCTGTTTTTT.